One and the same sample provided the 10 T cell receptor beta chains below, sequenced in a study of cytomegalovirus exposure and HLA in healthy donors. It was with 60 Vbeta and 13 Jbeta primers that the PCR ran. Sequencing was performed with immunoSEQ multiplex PCR; in TCRdb, only in-frame clones are kept and a portion is missing. The sample has around 150,000 clones, more than 60% seen once. The sample comprised PBMCs. Every receptor here comes from a man aged 40-55 years in good health and CMV-seronegative.

The rearrangement joins TRBV7-2 to TRBJ2-4; tentatively, D is TRBD1 (5 bases). There are 13 residues in the CDR3. Germline lookup yields CDR1 SGHTA and CDR2 FQGNSA. The V gene lost 4 bases and the J gene lost 2 bases, with 6 bases spanning the gap. The CDR3 protein is CASSSGPKNIQYF. In DNA, the CDR3 is TGTGCCAGCAGCTCAGGGCCCAAAAACATTCAGTACTTC.

This clone was seen a handful of times. This CDR3 is CASSEGMGAPGDGYTF. CDR3 DNA: TGTGCCAGCAGTGAGGGGATGGGGGCGCCGGGTGATGGCTACACCTTC. The V gene is TRBV6-1, the J gene TRBJ1-2, with D perhaps TRBD1 (6 bases). Trimming shortened V by 3 bases and J by 6 bases, and 20 bases separated the two germline ends. The CDR3 runs to 16 residues. Germline-derived CDR1 and CDR2 are MNHNS and SASEGT.

The chain carries TRBV6-5 and TRBJ2-2; the D is unclear. This CDR3 is built from 14 residues. Deletions cut 6 bases from V and 4 bases from J, with 12 bases between. Germline lookup yields CDR1 MNHEY and CDR2 SVGAGI. The CDR3 nucleotides read TGTGCCAGCAGCTATCGCCGATTCACCGGGGAGCTGTTTTTT. Translating gives CASSYRRFTGELFF.

The chain links TRBV9 to TRBJ1-4; weak D call: TRBD1 (6 bases). Trimming removed 0 bases at V and 5 bases at J, with 14 bases between. CDR1 SGDLS and CDR2 YYNGEE come from the germline V gene. The CDR3 has 16 residues. The CDR3 region has the DNA TGTGCCAGCAGCGTAGCTTTGGGACATGGAAATGAAAAACTGTTTTTT. Protein product: CASSVALGHGNEKLFF.

The chain has TRBV27 and TRBJ2-1; TRBD2 matches 11 bases. CDR3 length: 16 amino acids. The trim removed 5 bases at V and 6 bases at J, leaving 9 bases unmatched. Looked up from germline, CDR1 is MNHEY and CDR2 is SMNVEV (reference sequence). CDR3 amino acids: CASSLLTSGGPNEQFF. In DNA, the CDR3 is TGTGCCAGCAGTCTACTAACTAGCGGGGGCCCCAATGAGCAGTTCTTC.

This clone was detected only a few times. The rearrangement joins TRBV19 to TRBJ2-2; 7 nucleotides align to TRBD1. Trimming removed 6 bases from V and 6 bases from J; junction bases left unmatched: 7. Germline loops: CDR1 LNHDA, CDR2 SQIVND (reference sequence). CDR3 length: 14 residues. The CDR3 DNA reads as TGTGCCAGTAGGCAGACAGGGTATTCCGGGGAGCTGTTTTTT. It is translated as CASRQTGYSGELFF.

The V and J genes are TRBV7-2 and TRBJ1-2, with a weak D call TRBD1 (5 bases). The CDR3 is 13 amino acids. Germline CDR1 is SGHTA and CDR2 is FQGNSA. Trimming pared 3 bases from V and 7 bases from J, leaving 12 bases between. CDR3 loop: CASSLSRVGGYTF. In DNA form, the CDR3 reads TGTGCCAGCAGCTTGTCCAGGGTGGGTGGCTACACCTTC.

The rearrangement uses TRBV29-1 and TRBJ2-1; tentative D call: TRBD2 (5 bases). Per germline, CDR1 SQVTM and CDR2 ANQGSEA. Trimming took 5 bases from V and 9 from J, leaving 20 bases between them. There are 14 residues in the CDR3. CDR3 DNA sequence: TGCAGCGTTAATGGGCTTGCGGGTAGTCTTGAGCAGTTCTTC. Translated, it gives CSVNGLAGSLEQFF.

The V and J genes are TRBV19 and TRBJ1-3; D is possibly TRBD1 (6 bases). CDR1 is LNHDA and CDR2 is SQIVND in the germline V gene (reference sequence). CDR3 length equals 14 residues. Trimming cost V 8 bases and J 3 bases, with 14 bases left between them. This chain's CDR3 is CASHQGLGGNTIYF. CDR3 coding DNA: TGTGCCAGTCACCAGGGGCTCGGTGGAAACACCATATATTTT.

This chain uses TRBV7-9 with TRBJ2-7; TRBD1 is a possible D gene (5 bases). The V and J ends lost 5 bases and 4 bases respectively, with 12 bases between them. Germline V gives CDR1 SEHNR, CDR2 FQNEAQ (reference sequence). The CDR3 consists of 13 residues. The CDR3 spells CASSPQGRYEQYF. The CDR3 bases are TGTGCCAGCAGCCCCCAGGGTAGGTACGAGCAGTACTTC.